Below, one TCR beta chain is given with its context. The sample belongs to a study of PD-1 blockade in classical Hodgkin lymphoma. The CDR3 length is 18 residues. Trimming shortened V by 5 bases and J by 5 bases, and 22 bases separated the two germline ends. Profiling relied on immunoSEQ multiplex PCR, and the TCRdb table lists in-frame clones only, not all of them. The data hold 35,000 to 45,000 clones, with over 70% observed a single time. Following autologous stem cell transplantation, relapse occurred in every patient, and exposure to brentuximab vedotin varied. This TCR was sampled from a human donor with classical Hodgkin lymphoma. V usage is TRBV23-1 and J usage is TRBJ2-6; no clear D. TRBV23-1 is designated an ORF whose function remains uncertain. Sequences were derived from peripheral blood mononuclear cells (PBMCs), sampled at baseline. Here the CDR3 DNA reads TGCGCCAGCAGTGTGGAAATTACGCAACAAAGTCGGGCCAACGTCCTGACTTTC. Its protein product is CASSVEITQQSRANVLTF.